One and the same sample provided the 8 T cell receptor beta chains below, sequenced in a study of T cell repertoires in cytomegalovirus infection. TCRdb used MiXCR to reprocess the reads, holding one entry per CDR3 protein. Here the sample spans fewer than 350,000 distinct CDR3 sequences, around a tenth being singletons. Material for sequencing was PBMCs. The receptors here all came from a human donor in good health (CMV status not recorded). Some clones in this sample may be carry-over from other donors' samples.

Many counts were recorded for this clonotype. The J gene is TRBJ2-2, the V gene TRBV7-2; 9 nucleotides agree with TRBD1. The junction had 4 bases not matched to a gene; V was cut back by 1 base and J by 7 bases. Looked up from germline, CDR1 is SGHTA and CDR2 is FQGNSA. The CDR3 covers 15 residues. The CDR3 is CASSLVGQGVGELFF. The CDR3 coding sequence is TGTGCCAGCAGCTTAGTGGGACAGGGAGTCGGGGAGCTGTTTTTT.

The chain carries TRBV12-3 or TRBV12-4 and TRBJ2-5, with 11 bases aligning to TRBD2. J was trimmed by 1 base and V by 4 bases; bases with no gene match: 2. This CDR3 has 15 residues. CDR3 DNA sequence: TGTGCCAGCAGTTCGACTAGCGGGATCCAAGAGACCCAGTACTTC. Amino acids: CASSSTSGIQETQYF.

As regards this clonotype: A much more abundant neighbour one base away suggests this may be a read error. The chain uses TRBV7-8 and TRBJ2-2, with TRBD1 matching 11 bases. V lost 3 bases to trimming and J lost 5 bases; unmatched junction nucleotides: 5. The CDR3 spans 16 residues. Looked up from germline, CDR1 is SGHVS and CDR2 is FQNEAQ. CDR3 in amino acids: CASSFFWDRGTGELFF. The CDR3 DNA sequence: TGTGCCAGCAGCTTTTTCTGGGACAGGGGGACCGGGGAGCTGTTTTTT. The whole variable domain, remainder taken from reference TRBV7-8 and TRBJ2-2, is GAGVSQSPRYKVAKRGQDVALRCDPISGHVSLFWYQQALGQGPEFLTYFQNEAQLDKSGLPSDRFFAERPEGSVSTLKIQRTQQEDSAVYLCASSFFWDRGTGELFFGEGSRLTVL.

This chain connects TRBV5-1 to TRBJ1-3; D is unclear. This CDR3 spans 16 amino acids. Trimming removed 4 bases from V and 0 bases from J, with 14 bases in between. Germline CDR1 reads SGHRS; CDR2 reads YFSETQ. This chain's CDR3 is CASSPRQAYSGNTIYF. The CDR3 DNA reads TGCGCCAGCAGCCCCAGGCAGGCTTACTCTGGAAACACCATATATTTT.

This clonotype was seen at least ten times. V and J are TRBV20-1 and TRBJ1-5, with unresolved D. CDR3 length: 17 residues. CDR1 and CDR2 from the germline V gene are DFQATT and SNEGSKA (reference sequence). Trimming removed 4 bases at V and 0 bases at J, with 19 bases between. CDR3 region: CSATRGIRVYSNQPQHF. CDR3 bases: TGCAGTGCTACCCGTGGCATTCGGGTTTATAGCAATCAGCCCCAGCATTTT.

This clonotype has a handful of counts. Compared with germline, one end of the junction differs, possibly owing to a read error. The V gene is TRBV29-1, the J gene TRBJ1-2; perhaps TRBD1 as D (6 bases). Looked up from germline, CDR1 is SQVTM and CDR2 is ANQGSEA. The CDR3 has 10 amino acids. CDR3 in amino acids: CSAEAPGQLF. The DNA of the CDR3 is TGCAGCGCCGAGGCACCGGGACAACTCTTC.

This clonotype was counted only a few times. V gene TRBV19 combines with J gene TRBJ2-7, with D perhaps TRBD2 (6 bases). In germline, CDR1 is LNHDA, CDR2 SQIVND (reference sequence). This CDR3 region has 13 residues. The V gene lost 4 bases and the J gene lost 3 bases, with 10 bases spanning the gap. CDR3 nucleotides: TGTGCCAGTAGTAGCGGGATAATCTACGAGCAGTACTTC. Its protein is CASSSGIIYEQYF.

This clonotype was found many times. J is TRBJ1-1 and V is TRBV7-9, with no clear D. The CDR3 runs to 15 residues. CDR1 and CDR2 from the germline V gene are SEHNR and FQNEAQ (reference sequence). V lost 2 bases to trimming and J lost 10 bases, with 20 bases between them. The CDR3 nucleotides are TGTGCCAGCAGCTTAACGGACTTGAGAGGGCCTGGAGCTTTCTTT. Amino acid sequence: CASSLTDLRGPGAFF.